Presented here are 29 T cell receptor beta chains from one specimen sequenced in a study of a mutant IDH1 vaccine in newly diagnosed glioma. Time point: week 5, during vaccination. In the vaccine, a single dose held 300 ug of the mutant IDH1 20-mer peptide, along with topical imiquimod. Antigen specificity for these receptors is unknown. TCRdb's table, derived via immunoSEQ multiplex PCR, lists solely in-frame clones and lacks some. Among around 78,000 clones listed, around nine tenths were seen once. The sequenced sample was PBMCs, obtained from a glioma patient whose treatment included an IDH1 peptide vaccine. The receptors originated from a woman aged 50 to 60 with glioma.

The chain has TRBV4-1 and TRBJ1-1; D might be TRBD1 (5 bases). In germline, CDR1 is MGHRA, CDR2 YSYEKL. CDR3 length equals 14 residues. The V end lost 6 bases, the J end lost 2 bases, and 13 bases lay between the germline ends. This CDR3 reads CASRSMGGNTEAFF. CDR3 coding DNA: TGCGCCAGCAGGTCAATGGGGGGAAACACTGAAGCTTTCTTT.

This clone appeared once. V gene TRBV27 combines with J gene TRBJ2-2, with 9 bases identical to TRBD2. This CDR3 contains 17 residues. Germline CDR1 and CDR2: MNHEY and SMNVEV (reference sequence). Losses at the gene ends were 1 base for V and 1 base for J; bases not matched to a gene: 4. In DNA, the CDR3 is TGTGCCAGCAGTTTATTTGCTAGCGGGGTGAACACCGGGGAGCTGTTTTTT. Translation: CASSLFASGVNTGELFF.

In this sample, this clone turned up once. The chain has TRBV5-4 and TRBJ1-2, with TRBD1 as a possible D gene (6 bases). CDR1 is SGHNT and CDR2 is YYREEE in the germline V gene (reference sequence). CDR3 length: 15 residues. The V end lost 2 bases, the J end lost 2 bases, and 13 bases lay between the germline ends. The CDR3 region has the DNA TGTGCCAGCAGCTTATGGACAGCCGACAACTATGGCTACACCTTC. Amino acid sequence: CASSLWTADNYGYTF.

The chain recombines TRBV5-4 with TRBJ2-7; 10 bases are shared with TRBD2. The CDR3 covers 16 residues. The germline gives CDR1 SGHNT, CDR2 YYREEE (reference sequence). Trimming took 4 bases from V and 4 from J; bases not matched to a gene: 11. This CDR3 reads CASSLPLGTSEYEQYF. CDR3 sequence (DNA): TGTGCCAGCAGCCTCCCCCTCGGGACTAGCGAGTACGAGCAGTACTTC.

The V gene is TRBV28, the J gene TRBJ2-7, with 7 bases aligning to TRBD1. The CDR3 totals 14 residues. Trimming at V came to 5 bases and at J to 4 bases, leaving 8 bases not matched to a gene. CDR1 and CDR2 from the germline V gene are MDHEN and SYDVKM. The CDR3 sequence: CASSKDRAVYEQYF. In nucleotides, the CDR3 is TGTGCCAGCAGTAAAGACAGGGCCGTTTACGAGCAGTACTTC.

This CDR3 reads CAISSGTKETQYF. In DNA, the CDR3 is TGTGCCATCAGTTCCGGGACTAAAGAGACCCAGTACTTC. The gene calls are TRBV10-3 and TRBJ2-5; TRBD2 matches 7 bases. The trim removed 5 bases at V and 3 bases at J, leaving 3 bases unmatched. The CDR3 runs to 13 residues. Per germline, CDR1 ENHRY and CDR2 SYGVKD.

This clone was counted only a few times. The V call is TRBV28, the J call TRBJ2-1; 13 nucleotides align to TRBD2. This CDR3 comprises 19 residues. The germline gives CDR1 MDHEN, CDR2 SYDVKM. J gave up 5 bases and V 0 bases, and 10 bases lay outside the gene matches. The CDR3 sequence: CASSLWTSGRKQYNNEQFF. The CDR3 DNA reads as TGTGCCAGCAGTTTATGGACTAGCGGGAGGAAGCAGTATAACAATGAGCAGTTCTTC.

The rearrangement joins TRBV5-4 to TRBJ2-7; D remains ambiguous. The V gene lost 0 bases and the J gene lost 6 bases, with 10 bases spanning the gap. CDR3 length equals 13 residues. Germline CDR1 SGHNT, CDR2 YYREEE (reference sequence). The CDR3 DNA is TGTGCCAGCAGCTTGGTCCTAGACCGCGAGCAGTACTTC. Encoded protein: CASSLVLDREQYF.

V and J are TRBV7-9 and TRBJ2-4, with 9 bases lining up with TRBD1. The V and J ends lost 2 bases and 2 bases, in that order; junction bases with no gene match: 1. The CDR3 spans 15 residues. Germline CDR1 and CDR2: SEHNR and FQNEAQ (reference sequence). Here the CDR3 reads CASSLNRGPKNIQYF. The CDR3 bases are TGTGCCAGCAGCTTAAACAGGGGGCCCAAAAACATTCAGTACTTC.

The rearrangement uses TRBV16 and TRBJ2-5, with D possibly TRBD1 on 6 matching bases. The germline V and J ends were trimmed by 5 bases and 4 bases, with 11 bases remaining between them. The V gene's germline CDR1 is KGHSY and CDR2 FQNENV. This CDR3 region has 13 residues. This chain's CDR3 is CASSGTGPETQYF. The CDR3 bases are TGTGCCAGCAGCGGAACAGGGCCAGAGACCCAGTACTTC.

This sequence joins TRBV21-1 and TRBJ2-7; the D segment call TRBD1 is taken from the table without a DNA check. TRBV21-1 represents a pseudogene. The CDR3 consists of 17 residues. CDR3 DNA: TGTGCCAGCAGCAAAGTGGTGGGGGTGACAGGTTCCTACGAGCAGTACTTC. Its translation: CASSKVVGVTGSYEQYF.

This rearrangement joins TRBV7-9 to TRBJ1-2; D remains ambiguous. V dropped 5 bases and J dropped 8 bases, with 15 bases sitting between them. The CDR3 length is 13 residues. In germline, CDR1 is SEHNR, CDR2 FQNEAQ (reference sequence). CDR3 sequence reads: CASSPEPSQGYTF. CDR3 nucleotides: TGTGCCAGCAGCCCCGAACCTTCCCAAGGCTACACCTTC.

This chain uses TRBV4-1 with TRBJ2-7; TRBD2 agrees at 11 bases. The germline gives CDR1 MGHRA, CDR2 YSYEKL. The CDR3 loop spans 15 amino acids. Unmatched junction bases numbered 3, after V lost 4 bases and J lost 1 base. DNA for the CDR3: TGCGCCAGCAGCCCTGGGACTAGCGGATCCTACGAGCAGTACTTC. This translates into CASSPGTSGSYEQYF.

The chain employs TRBV5-4 and TRBJ2-3, with TRBD1 as a possible D gene (5 bases). Germline V CDR1 and CDR2: SGHNT, YYREEE (reference sequence). The CDR3 contains 13 residues. Trimming left V 6 bases short and J 5 bases short, with 13 bases between. Here the CDR3 reads CASKPRVGDTQYF. CDR3 in DNA: TGTGCCAGCAAGCCCAGGGTGGGAGATACGCAGTATTTT.

The chain recombines TRBV2 with TRBJ1-2, with 8 bases fitting TRBD1. CDR1 SNHLY and CDR2 FYNNEI come from the germline V gene. The length of the CDR3 is 13 residues. Germline trimming cut 7 bases from V and 2 bases from J; bases unmatched to any gene: 3. The CDR3 DNA reads as TGTGCCAGCAAGACAGGGGTGAACTATGGCTACACCTTC. It encodes CASKTGVNYGYTF.

This chain links TRBV28 with TRBJ2-3, with 8 bases aligning to TRBD2. Germline CDR1 is MDHEN and CDR2 is SYDVKM. The CDR3 is 16 residues long. With V trimmed by 4 bases and J by 3 bases, 9 bases remained unmatched. The DNA for the CDR3 is TGTGCCAGCAGTTCCCCAGGTAGCGGGACGACAGATACGCAGTATTTT. Translating gives CASSSPGSGTTDTQYF.

This chain joins TRBV5-1 and TRBJ2-2; 9 positions agree with TRBD1. Trimming at V came to 1 base and at J to 5 bases, leaving 3 bases not matched to a gene. Germline V gene data show CDR1 as SGHRS and CDR2 as YFSETQ. This CDR3 is 15 amino acids long. The CDR3 sequence is CASSLLTGGTGELFF. In nucleotides, the CDR3 is TGCGCCAGCAGCTTGTTGACAGGGGGAACCGGGGAGCTGTTTTTT.

The rearrangement uses TRBV19 and TRBJ1-5; 11 bases line up with TRBD1. J lost 4 bases, V lost 5 bases, and 7 bases had no gene match. The germline CDR1 and CDR2 sequences are LNHDA and SQIVND (reference sequence). This CDR3 contains 16 residues. In DNA, the CDR3 is TGTGCCAGTAGTTTTTTCCGGGACAGGGGGAATCAGCCCCAGCATTTT. Protein sequence: CASSFFRDRGNQPQHF.

J is TRBJ2-5 and V is TRBV10-1, with TRBD2 matching over 9 bases. This CDR3 has 15 residues. V lost 4 bases to trimming and J lost 5 bases; unmatched junction nucleotides: 8. Germline assignment: CDR1 WNHNN and CDR2 SYGVQD (reference sequence). The chain's CDR3 is CASSGGVAGVETQYF. The CDR3 DNA reads as TGCGCCAGCAGTGGGGGGGTAGCGGGAGTGGAGACCCAGTACTTC.

This chain uses TRBV9 with TRBJ2-2, with unresolved D. V gave up 2 bases and J gave up 7 bases, with 3 bases separating them. CDR1 is SGDLS and CDR2 is YYNGEE in the germline V gene. The CDR3 covers 11 residues. DNA of the CDR3: TGTGCCAGCAGCGTCAGCGGGGAGCTGTTTTTT. It specifies CASSVSGELFF.

The CDR3 loop reads CASSLRGAGVGNQPQHF. CDR3 in DNA: TGCGCCAGCAGCCTCCGAGGGGCGGGGGTTGGTAATCAGCCCCAGCATTTT. The J gene is TRBJ1-5, the V gene TRBV4-1; perhaps TRBD1 as D (5 bases). The germline gives CDR1 MGHRA, CDR2 YSYEKL. Trimming shortened V by 4 bases and J by 4 bases, and 20 bases separated the two germline ends. The CDR3 has 17 residues.

The chain combines TRBV7-6 with TRBJ2-2; 10 bases agree with TRBD2. This CDR3 is built from 17 residues. Trimming at V came to 2 bases and at J to 2 bases, leaving 5 bases not matched to a gene. In germline, CDR1 is SGHVS, CDR2 FNYEAQ. The CDR3 DNA is TGTGCCAGCAGCTTACTTACTAGCGGGACAAACACCGGGGAGCTGTTTTTT. It translates to CASSLLTSGTNTGELFF.

This chain joins TRBV7-9 and TRBJ1-2; TRBD1 matches 10 bases. This CDR3 region has 17 residues. V shed 6 bases and J 1 base; nucleotides not matched to a gene: 11. CDR1 is SEHNR and CDR2 is FQNEAQ in the germline V gene (reference sequence). The CDR3 nucleotides are TGTGCCAGCAGTCGGACAGGGGGTGGGCTAATTAACTATGGCTACACCTTC. The encoded protein is CASSRTGGGLINYGYTF.

The chain uses TRBV29-1 and TRBJ2-7; D possibly matches TRBD1 or TRBD2 (5 bases each). CDR3 length equals 16 residues. V lost 0 bases, J lost 5 bases, and 20 bases lay in between. Germline CDR1 SQVTM, CDR2 ANQGSEA. Here the CDR3 reads CSVEDGQGPAPDEQYF. The DNA of the CDR3 is TGCAGCGTTGAAGACGGGCAGGGACCTGCTCCTGACGAGCAGTACTTC.

This clone was detected only once. The chain couples TRBV25-1 to TRBJ2-1; 12 nucleotides align to TRBD2. The V segment lost 4 bases and the J segment 6 bases; nucleotides outside the gene matches: 4. CDR3 length: 15 amino acids. Germline lookup yields CDR1 MGHDK and CDR2 SYGVNS. This CDR3 is CASSGGLAGLNEQFF. The CDR3 DNA sequence: TGTGCCAGCAGTGGCGGACTAGCGGGGCTCAATGAGCAGTTCTTC.

The V gene is TRBV2, the J gene TRBJ2-3; D tentatively fits TRBD1 or TRBD2 (6 bases each). V lost 8 bases and J lost 1, with 13 bases in between. The germline V gene has CDR1 SNHLY and CDR2 FYNNEI. This CDR3 has 14 amino acids. Here the CDR3 DNA reads TGTGCCAGCCAGAGGGGGGAAGGCACAGATACGCAGTATTTT. As protein: CASQRGEGTDTQYF.

The rearrangement uses TRBV15 and TRBJ1-4; 7 bases are shared with TRBD1. The CDR3 spans 16 residues. V lost 0 bases, J lost 7 bases, and 8 bases stayed unmatched. The V gene's germline CDR1 is LNHNV and CDR2 YYDKDF (reference sequence). CDR3 sequence reads: CATSRDYGDSSEKLFF. In nucleotides, the CDR3 is TGTGCCACCAGCAGAGATTATGGGGACAGTAGTGAAAAACTGTTTTTT.

The chain carries TRBV5-1 and TRBJ1-1; D gene unclear. V gave up 0 bases and J gave up 4 bases, with 10 bases separating them. Germline loops: CDR1 SGHRS, CDR2 YFSETQ. This CDR3 is 14 amino acids long. The CDR3 reads CASSLEASSTEAFF. The CDR3, as DNA: TGCGCCAGCAGCTTGGAGGCGAGCTCCACTGAAGCTTTCTTT.

V is TRBV30 and J is TRBJ1-2; weak D call: TRBD1 (5 bases). V was pared by 0 bases and J by 6 bases, with 20 bases between. CDR3 length equals 16 residues. The V gene's germline CDR1 is GTSNPN and CDR2 SVGIG (reference sequence). This CDR3 is CAWSVKRDALSDGYTF. The CDR3 nucleotides are TGTGCCTGGAGTGTAAAGAGGGACGCGCTATCCGATGGCTACACCTTC.